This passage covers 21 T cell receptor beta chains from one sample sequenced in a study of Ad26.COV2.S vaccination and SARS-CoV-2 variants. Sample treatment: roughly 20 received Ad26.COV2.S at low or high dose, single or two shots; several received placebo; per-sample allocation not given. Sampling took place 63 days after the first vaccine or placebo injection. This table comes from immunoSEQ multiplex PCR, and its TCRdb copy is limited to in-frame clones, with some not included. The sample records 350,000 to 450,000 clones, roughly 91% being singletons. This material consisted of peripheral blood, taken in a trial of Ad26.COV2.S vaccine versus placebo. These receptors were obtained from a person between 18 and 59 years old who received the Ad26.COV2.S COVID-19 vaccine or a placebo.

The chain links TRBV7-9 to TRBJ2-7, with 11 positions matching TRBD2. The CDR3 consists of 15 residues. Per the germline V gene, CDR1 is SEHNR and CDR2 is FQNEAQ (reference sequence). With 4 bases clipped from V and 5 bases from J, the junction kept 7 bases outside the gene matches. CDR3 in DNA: TGTGCCAGCAGCTGGATTAGCGGGGGGGACAACGAGCAGTACTTC. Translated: CASSWISGGDNEQYF.

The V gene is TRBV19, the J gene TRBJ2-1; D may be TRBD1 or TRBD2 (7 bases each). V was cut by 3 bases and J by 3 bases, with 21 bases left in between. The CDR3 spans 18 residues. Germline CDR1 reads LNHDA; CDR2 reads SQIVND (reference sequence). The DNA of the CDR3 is TGTGCCAGTAGTATCGGGCCGTTGGGAGGGGGCGTCTACAATGAGCAGTTCTTC. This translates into CASSIGPLGGGVYNEQFF.

DNA of the CDR3: TGTGCCACCAGCAGAGATCTAGGGAGGCGAGTGAGCACTGAAGCTTTCTTT. It is translated as CATSRDLGRRVSTEAFF. The rearrangement links TRBV15 to TRBJ1-1; D gene uncertain. The V and J ends lost 0 bases and 4 bases respectively, with 18 bases between them. The length of the CDR3 is 17 residues. In germline, CDR1 is LNHNV, CDR2 YYDKDF (reference sequence). Looking up the rest from reference TRBV15 and TRBJ1-1 gives the full variable domain: DAMVIQNPRYQVTQFGKPVTLSCSQTLNHNVMYWYQQKSSQAPKLLFHYYDKDFNNEADTPDNFQSRRPNTSFCFLDIRSPGLGDTAMYLCATSRDLGRRVSTEAFFGQGTRLTVV.

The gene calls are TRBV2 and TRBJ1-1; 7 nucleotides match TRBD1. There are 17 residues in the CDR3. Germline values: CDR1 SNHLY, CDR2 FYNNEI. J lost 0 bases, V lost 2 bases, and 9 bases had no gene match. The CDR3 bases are TGTGCCAGCAGTGAATCGGGGGCAGGGGGTATGAACACTGAAGCTTTCTTT. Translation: CASSESGAGGMNTEAFF.

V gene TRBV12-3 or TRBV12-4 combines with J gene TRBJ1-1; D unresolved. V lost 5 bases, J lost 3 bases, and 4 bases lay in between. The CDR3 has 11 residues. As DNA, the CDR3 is TGTGCCAGCAGTCTGTACACTGAAGCTTTCTTT. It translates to CASSLYTEAFF.

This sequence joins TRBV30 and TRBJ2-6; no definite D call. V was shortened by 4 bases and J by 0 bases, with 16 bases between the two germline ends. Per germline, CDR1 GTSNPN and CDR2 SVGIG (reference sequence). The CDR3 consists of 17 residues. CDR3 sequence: CAWTPPGRSSGANVLTF. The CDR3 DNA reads TGTGCCTGGACCCCCCCCGGACGTAGCTCTGGGGCCAACGTCCTGACTTTC.

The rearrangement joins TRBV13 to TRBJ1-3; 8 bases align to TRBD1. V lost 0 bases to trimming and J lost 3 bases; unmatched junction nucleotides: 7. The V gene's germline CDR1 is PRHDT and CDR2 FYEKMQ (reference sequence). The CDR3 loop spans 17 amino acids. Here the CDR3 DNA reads TGTGCCAGCAGCTTAGGGACAGGGGAGACGCATGGAAACACCATATATTTT. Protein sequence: CASSLGTGETHGNTIYF.

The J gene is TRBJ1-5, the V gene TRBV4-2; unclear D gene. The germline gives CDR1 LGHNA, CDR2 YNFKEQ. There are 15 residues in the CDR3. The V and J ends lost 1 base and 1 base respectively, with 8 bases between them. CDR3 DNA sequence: TGTGCCAGCAGCCAAGTTTCACAGAGCAATCAGCCCCAGCATTTT. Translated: CASSQVSQSNQPQHF.

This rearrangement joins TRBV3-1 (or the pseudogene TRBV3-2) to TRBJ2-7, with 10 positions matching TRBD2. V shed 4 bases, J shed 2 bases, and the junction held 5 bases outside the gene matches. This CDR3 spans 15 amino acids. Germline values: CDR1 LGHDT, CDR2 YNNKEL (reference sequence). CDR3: CASSLMTSGPYEQYF. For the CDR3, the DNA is TGTGCCAGCAGCCTCATGACTAGCGGGCCCTACGAGCAGTACTTC.

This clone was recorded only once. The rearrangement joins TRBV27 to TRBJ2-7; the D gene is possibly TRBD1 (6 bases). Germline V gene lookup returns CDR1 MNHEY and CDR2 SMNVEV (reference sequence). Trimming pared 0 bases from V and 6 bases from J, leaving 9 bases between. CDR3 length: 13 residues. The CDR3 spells CASSLSFRGEQYF. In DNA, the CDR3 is TGTGCCAGCAGTTTATCGTTCAGGGGCGAGCAGTACTTC.

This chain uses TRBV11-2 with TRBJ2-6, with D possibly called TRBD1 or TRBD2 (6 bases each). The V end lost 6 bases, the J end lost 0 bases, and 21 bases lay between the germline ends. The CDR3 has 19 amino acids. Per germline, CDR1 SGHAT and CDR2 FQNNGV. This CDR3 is CASSRRRGQGLSGANVLTF. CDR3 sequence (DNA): TGTGCCAGCAGTCGTAGACGGGGGCAGGGCCTCTCTGGGGCCAACGTCCTGACTTTC.

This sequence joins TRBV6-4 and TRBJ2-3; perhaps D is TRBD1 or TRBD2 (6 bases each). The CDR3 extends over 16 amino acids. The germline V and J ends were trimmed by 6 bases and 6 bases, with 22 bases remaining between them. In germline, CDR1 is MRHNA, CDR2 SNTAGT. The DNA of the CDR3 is TGTGCCAGCAGCCCCGGCCGGGGGCGGAGAGGGGATACGCAGTATTTT. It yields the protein CASSPGRGRRGDTQYF.

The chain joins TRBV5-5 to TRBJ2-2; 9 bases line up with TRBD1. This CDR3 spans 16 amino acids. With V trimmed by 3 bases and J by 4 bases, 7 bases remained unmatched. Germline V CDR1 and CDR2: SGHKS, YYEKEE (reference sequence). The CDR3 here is CASSSQGALATGELFF. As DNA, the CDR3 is TGTGCCAGCAGCTCACAGGGGGCGCTTGCCACCGGGGAGCTGTTTTTT.

The CDR3 loop is CSVNRGANTGELFF. As DNA, the CDR3 is TGCAGCGTGAACAGGGGCGCGAACACCGGGGAGCTGTTTTTT. This chain joins TRBV29-1 and TRBJ2-2, with 7 nucleotides matching TRBD1. The V segment lost 6 bases and the J segment 0 bases; nucleotides outside the gene matches: 4. Germline V gene sequence: CDR1 SQVTM, CDR2 ANQGSEA. The CDR3 has 14 residues.

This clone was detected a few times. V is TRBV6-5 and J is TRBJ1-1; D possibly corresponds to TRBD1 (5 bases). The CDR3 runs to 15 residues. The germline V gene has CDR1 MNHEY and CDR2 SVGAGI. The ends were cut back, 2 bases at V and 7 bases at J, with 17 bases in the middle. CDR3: CASSYRQRPGIEAFF. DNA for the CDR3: TGTGCCAGCAGTTACCGCCAGCGTCCAGGGATTGAAGCTTTCTTT.

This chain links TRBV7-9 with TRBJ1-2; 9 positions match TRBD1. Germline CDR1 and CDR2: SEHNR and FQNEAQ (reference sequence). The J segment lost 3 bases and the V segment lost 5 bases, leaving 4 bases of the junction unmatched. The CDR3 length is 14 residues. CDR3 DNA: TGTGCCAGCAGCGGCCGGACAGGGGACTATGGCTACACCTTC. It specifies CASSGRTGDYGYTF.

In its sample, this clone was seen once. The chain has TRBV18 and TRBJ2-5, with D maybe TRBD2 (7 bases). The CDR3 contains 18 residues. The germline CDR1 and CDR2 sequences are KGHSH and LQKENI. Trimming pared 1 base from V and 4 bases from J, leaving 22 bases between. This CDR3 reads CASSPLPPGRGPTETQYF. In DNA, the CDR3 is TGTGCCAGCTCACCACTCCCCCCGGGGCGGGGGCCGACAGAGACCCAGTACTTC. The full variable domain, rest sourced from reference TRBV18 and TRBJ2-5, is NAGVMQNPRHLVRRRGQEARLRCSPMKGHSHVYWYRQLPEEGLKFMVYLQKENIIDESGMPKERFSAEFPKEGPSILRIQQVVRGDSAAYFCASSPLPPGRGPTETQYFGPGTRLLVL.

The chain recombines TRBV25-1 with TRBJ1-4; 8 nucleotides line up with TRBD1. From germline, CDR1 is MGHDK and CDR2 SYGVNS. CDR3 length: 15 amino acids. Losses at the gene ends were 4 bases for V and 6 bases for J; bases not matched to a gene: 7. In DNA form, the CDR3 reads TGTGCCAGCAGTGCCCGGACAGGGTTGGATGAAAAACTGTTTTTT. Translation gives CASSARTGLDEKLFF.

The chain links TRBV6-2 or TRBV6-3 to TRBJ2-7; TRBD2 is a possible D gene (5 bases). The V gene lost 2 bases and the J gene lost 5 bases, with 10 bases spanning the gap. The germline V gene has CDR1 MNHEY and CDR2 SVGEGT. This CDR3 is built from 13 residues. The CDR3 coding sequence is TGTGCCAGCAGTTACAATCTCGGGGACGAGCAGTACTTC. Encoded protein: CASSYNLGDEQYF.

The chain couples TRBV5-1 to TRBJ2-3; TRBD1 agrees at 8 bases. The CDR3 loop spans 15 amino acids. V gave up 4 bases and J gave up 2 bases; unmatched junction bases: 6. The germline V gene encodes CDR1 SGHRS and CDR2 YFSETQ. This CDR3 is CASSIDRGDTDTQYF. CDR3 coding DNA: TGCGCCAGCAGCATTGACAGGGGTGACACAGATACGCAGTATTTT.

Written as DNA, the CDR3 is TGCGCCAGCAGAAGGGAGAGCATGAACACTGAAGCTTTCTTT. Translated, it gives CASRRESMNTEAFF. J is TRBJ1-1 and V is TRBV5-1, with D unresolved. The length of the CDR3 is 14 residues. With 5 bases removed from V and 0 bases from J, the gap between germline ends came to 11 bases. Per the germline V gene, CDR1 is SGHRS and CDR2 is YFSETQ.